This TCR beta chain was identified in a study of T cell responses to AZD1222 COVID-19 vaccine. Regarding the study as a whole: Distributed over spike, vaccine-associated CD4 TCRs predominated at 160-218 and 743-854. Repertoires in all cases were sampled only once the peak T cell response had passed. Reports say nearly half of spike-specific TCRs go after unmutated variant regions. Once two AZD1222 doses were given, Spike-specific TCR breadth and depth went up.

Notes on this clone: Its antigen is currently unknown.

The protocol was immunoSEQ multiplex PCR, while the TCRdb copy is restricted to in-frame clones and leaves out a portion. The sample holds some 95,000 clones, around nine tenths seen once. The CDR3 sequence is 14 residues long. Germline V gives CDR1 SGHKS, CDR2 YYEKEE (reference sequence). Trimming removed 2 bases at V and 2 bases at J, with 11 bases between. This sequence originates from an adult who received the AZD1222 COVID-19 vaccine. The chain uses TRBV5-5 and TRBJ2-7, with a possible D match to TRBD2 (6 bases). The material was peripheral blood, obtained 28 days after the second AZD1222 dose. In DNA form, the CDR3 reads TGTGCCAGCAGCTTCGAACTAGCAACCTACGAGCAGTACTTC. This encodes CASSFELATYEQYF. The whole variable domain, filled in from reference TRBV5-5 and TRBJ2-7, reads DAGVTQSPTHLIKTRGQQVTLRCSPISGHKSVSWYQQVLGQGPQFIFQYYEKEERGRGNFPDRFSARQFPNYSSELNVNALLLGDSALYLCASSFELATYEQYFGPGTRLTVT.